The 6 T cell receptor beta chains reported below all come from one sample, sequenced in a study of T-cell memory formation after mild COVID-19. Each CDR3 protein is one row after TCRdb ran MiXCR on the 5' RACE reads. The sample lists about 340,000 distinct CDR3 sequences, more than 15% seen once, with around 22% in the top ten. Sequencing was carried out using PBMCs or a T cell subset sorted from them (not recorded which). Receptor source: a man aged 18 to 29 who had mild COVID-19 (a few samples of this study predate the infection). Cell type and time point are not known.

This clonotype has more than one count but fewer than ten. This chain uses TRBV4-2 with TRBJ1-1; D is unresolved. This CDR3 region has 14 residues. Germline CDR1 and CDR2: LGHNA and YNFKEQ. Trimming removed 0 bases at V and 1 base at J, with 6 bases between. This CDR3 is CASSQDERNTEAFF. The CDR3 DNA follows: TGTGCCAGCAGCCAAGATGAACGGAACACTGAAGCTTTCTTT.

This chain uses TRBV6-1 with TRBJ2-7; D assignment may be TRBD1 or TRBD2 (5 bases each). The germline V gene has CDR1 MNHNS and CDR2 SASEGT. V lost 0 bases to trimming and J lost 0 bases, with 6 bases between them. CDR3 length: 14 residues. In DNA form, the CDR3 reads TGTGCCAGCAGTGAAGCGGGACCCTCCTACGAGCAGTACGTC. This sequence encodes CASSEAGPSYEQYV.

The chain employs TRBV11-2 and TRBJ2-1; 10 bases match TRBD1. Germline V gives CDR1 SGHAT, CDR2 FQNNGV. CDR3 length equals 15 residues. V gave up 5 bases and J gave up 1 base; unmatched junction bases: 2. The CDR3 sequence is CASSRDRGSYNEQFF. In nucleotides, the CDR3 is TGTGCCAGCAGCCGGGACAGGGGTTCCTACAATGAGCAGTTCTTC.

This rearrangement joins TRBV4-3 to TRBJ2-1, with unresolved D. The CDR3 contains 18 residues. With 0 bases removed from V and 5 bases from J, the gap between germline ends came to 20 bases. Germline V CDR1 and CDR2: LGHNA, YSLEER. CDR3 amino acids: CASSQDLGGLPRNNEQFF. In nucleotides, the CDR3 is TGCGCCAGCAGCCAAGATCTTGGTGGGCTCCCAAGAAACAATGAGCAGTTCTTC.

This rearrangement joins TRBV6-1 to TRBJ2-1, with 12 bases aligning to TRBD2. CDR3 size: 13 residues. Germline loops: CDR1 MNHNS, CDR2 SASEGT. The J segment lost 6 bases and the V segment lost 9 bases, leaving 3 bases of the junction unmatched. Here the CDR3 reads CASASGGANEQFF. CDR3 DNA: TGTGCCAGTGCTAGCGGGGGGGCCAATGAGCAGTTCTTC.

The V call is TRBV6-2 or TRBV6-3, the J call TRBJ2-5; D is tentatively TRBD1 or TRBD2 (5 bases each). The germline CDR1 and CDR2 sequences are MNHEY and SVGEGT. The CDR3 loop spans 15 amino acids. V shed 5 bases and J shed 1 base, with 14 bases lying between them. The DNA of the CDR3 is TGTGCCAGCAGTACACCCGGGACGAGCCAAGAGACCCAGTACTTC. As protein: CASSTPGTSQETQYF.